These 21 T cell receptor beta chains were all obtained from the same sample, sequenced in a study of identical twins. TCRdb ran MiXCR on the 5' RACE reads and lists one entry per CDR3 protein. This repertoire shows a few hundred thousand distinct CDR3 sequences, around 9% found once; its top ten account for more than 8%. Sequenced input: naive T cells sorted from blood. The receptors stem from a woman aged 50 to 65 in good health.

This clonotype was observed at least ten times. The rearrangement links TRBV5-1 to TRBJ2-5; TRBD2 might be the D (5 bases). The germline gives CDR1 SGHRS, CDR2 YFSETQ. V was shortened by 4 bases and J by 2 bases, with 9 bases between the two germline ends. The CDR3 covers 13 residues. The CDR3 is CASSRDGQETQYF. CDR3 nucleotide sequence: TGCGCCAGCAGCCGGGATGGTCAAGAGACCCAGTACTTC. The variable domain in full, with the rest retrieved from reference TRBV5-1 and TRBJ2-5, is KAGVTQTPRYLIKTRGQQVTLSCSPISGHRSVSWYQQTPGQGLQFLFEYFSETQRNKGNFPGRFSGRQFSNSRSEMNVSTLELGDSALYLCASSRDGQETQYFGPGTRLLVL.

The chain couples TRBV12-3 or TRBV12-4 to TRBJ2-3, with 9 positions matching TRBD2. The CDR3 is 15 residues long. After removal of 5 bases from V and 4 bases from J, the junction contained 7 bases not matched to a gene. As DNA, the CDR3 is TGTGCCAGCAGTCCCATAGCGGGAGTGGCAGATACGCAGTATTTT. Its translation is CASSPIAGVADTQYF.

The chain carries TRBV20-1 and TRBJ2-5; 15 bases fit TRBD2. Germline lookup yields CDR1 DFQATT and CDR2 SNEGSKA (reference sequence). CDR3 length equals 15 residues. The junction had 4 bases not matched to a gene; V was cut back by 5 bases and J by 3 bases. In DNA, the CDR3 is TGCAGTGCTTGGACTAGCGGGAGGGCCGAAGAGACCCAGTACTTC. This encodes CSAWTSGRAEETQYF.

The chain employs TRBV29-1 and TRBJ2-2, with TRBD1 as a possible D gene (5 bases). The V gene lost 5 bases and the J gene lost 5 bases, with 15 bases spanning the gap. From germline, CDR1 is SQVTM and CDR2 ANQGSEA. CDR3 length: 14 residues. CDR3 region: CSVFDRHSTGELFF. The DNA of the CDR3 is TGCAGCGTTTTTGACAGACACAGTACCGGGGAGCTGTTTTTT.

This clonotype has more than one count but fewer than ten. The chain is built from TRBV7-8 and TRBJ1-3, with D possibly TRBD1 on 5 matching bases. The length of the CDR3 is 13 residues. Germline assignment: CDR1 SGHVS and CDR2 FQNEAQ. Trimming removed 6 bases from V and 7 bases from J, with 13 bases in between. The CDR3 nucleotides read TGTGCCAGCAGTCGGACGGCAGGGAACACCATATATTTT. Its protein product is CASSRTAGNTIYF.

Here the CDR3 DNA reads TGTGCCAGCAGCGCCGGGACTAGCGGGTTTTACAATGAGCAGTTCTTC. Its protein is CASSAGTSGFYNEQFF. The chain carries TRBV7-8 and TRBJ2-1; 12 nucleotides agree with TRBD2. CDR1 is SGHVS and CDR2 is FQNEAQ in the germline V gene. With V trimmed by 5 bases and J by 4 bases, 6 bases remained unmatched. The CDR3 has 16 amino acids.

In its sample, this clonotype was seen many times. The CDR3 loop is CASSLASGSYEQYF. CDR3 in DNA: TGTGCCAGCAGCTTGGCTAGCGGGAGCTACGAGCAGTACTTC. The V and J genes are TRBV5-5 and TRBJ2-7, with 10 bases identical to TRBD2. CDR3 size: 14 residues. With V trimmed by 0 bases and J by 3 bases, 0 bases remained unmatched. The germline V gene has CDR1 SGHKS and CDR2 YYEKEE (reference sequence). Full variable domain (remainder filled in from reference TRBV5-5 and TRBJ2-7): DAGVTQSPTHLIKTRGQQVTLRCSPISGHKSVSWYQQVLGQGPQFIFQYYEKEERGRGNFPDRFSARQFPNYSSELNVNALLLGDSALYLCASSLASGSYEQYFGPGTRLTVT.

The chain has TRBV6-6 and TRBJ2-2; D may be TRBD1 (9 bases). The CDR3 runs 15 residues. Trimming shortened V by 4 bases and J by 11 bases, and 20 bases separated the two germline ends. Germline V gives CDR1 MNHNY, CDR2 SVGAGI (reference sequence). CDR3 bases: TGTGCCAGCAGTTTGGGGACAGGGATAGCGGGAGAGCTGTTTTTT. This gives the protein CASSLGTGIAGELFF.

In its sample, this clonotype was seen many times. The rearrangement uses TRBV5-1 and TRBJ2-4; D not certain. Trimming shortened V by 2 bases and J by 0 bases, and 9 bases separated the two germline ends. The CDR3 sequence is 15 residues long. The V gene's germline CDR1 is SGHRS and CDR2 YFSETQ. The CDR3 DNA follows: TGCGCCAGCAGCTTCTTAGCCGCAGCCAAAAACATTCAGTACTTC. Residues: CASSFLAAAKNIQYF.

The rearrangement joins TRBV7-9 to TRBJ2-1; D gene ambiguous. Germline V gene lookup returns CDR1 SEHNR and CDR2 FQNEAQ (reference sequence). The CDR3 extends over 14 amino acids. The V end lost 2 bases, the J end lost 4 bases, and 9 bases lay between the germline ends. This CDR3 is CASSLSLRYNEQFF. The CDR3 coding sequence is TGTGCCAGCAGCTTAAGTCTCAGGTACAATGAGCAGTTCTTC. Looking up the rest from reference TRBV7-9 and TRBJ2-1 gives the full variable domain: DTGVSQNPRHKITKRGQNVTFRCDPISEHNRLYWYRQTLGQGPEFLTYFQNEAQLEKSRLLSDRFSAERPKGSFSTLEIQRTEQGDSAMYLCASSLSLRYNEQFFGPGTRLTVL.

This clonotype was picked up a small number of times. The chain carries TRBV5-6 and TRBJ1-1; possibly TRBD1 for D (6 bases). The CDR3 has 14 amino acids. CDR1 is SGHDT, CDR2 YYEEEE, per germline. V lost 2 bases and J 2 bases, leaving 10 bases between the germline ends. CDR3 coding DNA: TGTGCCAGCAGCTTTCGCAGGGGTAACACTGAAGCTTTCTTT. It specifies CASSFRRGNTEAFF.

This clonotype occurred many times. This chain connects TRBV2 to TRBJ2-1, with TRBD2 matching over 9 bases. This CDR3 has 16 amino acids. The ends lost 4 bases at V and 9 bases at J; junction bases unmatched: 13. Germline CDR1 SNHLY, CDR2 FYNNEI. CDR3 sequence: CASSGGLAGSLFEQFF. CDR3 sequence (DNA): TGTGCCAGCAGTGGTGGTCTAGCGGGAAGTCTTTTTGAGCAGTTCTTC.

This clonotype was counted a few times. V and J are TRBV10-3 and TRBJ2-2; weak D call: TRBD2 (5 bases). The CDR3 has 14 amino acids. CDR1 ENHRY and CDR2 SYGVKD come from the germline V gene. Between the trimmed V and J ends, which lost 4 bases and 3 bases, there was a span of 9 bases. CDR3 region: CAISGLEDTGELFF. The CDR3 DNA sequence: TGTGCCATCAGTGGTTTGGAGGACACCGGGGAGCTGTTTTTT.

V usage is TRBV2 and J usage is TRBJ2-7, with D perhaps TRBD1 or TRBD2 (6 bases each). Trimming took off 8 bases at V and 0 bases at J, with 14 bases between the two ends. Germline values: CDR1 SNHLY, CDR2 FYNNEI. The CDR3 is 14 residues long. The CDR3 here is CASLGGSDSYEQYF. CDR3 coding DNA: TGTGCCAGCCTGGGGGGCTCTGACTCCTACGAGCAGTACTTC.

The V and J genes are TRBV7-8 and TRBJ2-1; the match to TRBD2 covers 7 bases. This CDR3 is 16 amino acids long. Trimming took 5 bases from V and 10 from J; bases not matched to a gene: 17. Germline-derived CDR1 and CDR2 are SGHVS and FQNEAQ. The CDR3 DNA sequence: TGTGCCAGCAGCCCCCAGGTCCTTCGCGGGAGCGGCGAGCAGTTCTTC. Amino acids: CASSPQVLRGSGEQFF.

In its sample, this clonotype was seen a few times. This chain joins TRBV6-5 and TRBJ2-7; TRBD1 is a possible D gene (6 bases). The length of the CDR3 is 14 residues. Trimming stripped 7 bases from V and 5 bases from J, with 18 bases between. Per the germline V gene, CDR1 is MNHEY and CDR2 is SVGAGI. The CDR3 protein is CASNPTSYRDEQYF. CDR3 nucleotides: TGTGCCAGCAACCCTACCTCATACAGGGACGAGCAGTACTTC.

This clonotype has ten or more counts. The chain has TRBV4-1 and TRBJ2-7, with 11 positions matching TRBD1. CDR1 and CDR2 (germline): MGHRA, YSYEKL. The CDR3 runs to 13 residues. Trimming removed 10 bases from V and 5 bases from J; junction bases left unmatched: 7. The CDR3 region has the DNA TGCGCCACCAAGGACAGGGGGCGGGACGAGCAGTACTTC. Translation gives CATKDRGRDEQYF.

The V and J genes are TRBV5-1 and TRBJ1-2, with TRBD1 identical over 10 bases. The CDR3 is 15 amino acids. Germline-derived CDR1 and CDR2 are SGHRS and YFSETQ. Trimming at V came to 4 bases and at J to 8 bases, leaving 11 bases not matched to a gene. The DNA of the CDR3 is TGCGCCAGCAGCGGCCTTTTAGGGACAGGGGAAGGCTACACCTTC. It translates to CASSGLLGTGEGYTF.

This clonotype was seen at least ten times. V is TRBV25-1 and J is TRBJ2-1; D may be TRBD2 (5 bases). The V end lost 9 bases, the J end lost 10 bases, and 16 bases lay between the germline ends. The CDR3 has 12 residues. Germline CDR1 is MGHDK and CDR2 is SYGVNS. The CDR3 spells CASFTAGGEQFF. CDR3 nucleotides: TGTGCCAGTTTTACCGCGGGCGGAGAGCAGTTCTTC.

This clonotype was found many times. CDR3 protein: CASSKGRLAGKDTQYF. CDR3 DNA: TGTGCCAGCAGTAAAGGGCGGCTAGCTGGAAAAGATACGCAGTATTTT. The rearrangement uses TRBV28 and TRBJ2-3, with D perhaps matching TRBD2 (5 bases). Trimming removed 5 bases from V and 5 bases from J, with 20 bases in between. Germline lookup yields CDR1 MDHEN and CDR2 SYDVKM. The CDR3 loop spans 16 amino acids.

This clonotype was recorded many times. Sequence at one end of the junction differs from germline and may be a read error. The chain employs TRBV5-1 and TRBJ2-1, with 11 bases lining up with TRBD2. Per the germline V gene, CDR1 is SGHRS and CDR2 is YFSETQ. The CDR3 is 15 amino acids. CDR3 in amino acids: CASSLVAGGPYEQFF. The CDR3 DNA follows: TGTGCCAGCAGCTTAGTAGCGGGAGGGCCCTATGAGCAGTTCTTC.